These T cell receptor beta chains were read from a single sample in a study of cytomegalovirus exposure and HLA in healthy donors. Data came from immunoSEQ multiplex PCR; TCRdb stores just in-frame clones and leaves some out. Among approximately 150,000 clones listed, 80% were seen once. Specimen: PBMCs. The receptors were sampled from a woman between 40 and 55 years old in good health and CMV-seronegative. CDR3s include the opening cysteine and the closing phenylalanine or tryptophan. The D gene is left open where the match is weak. Size is stated for part of the rows, as once, few or many counts, or as a class when the clone is expanded.

abundance: .; len: 15; d_gene: TRBD1; v_gene: TRBV7-9; j_gene: TRBJ2-7; CDR3nt: TGTGCCAGCAGCTTCCCGGGACAGGGGGCCTACGAGCAGTACTTC; CDR3aa: CASSFPGQGAYEQYF
abundance: .; len: 17; d_gene: .; v_gene: TRBV5-1; j_gene: TRBJ1-5; CDR3nt: TGCGCCAGCAGCTTGGTGGCTGCCCCAGGGTCTGATCAGCCCCAGCATTTT; CDR3aa: CASSLVAAPGSDQPQHF
abundance: .; len: 18; d_gene: TRBD1; v_gene: TRBV4-1; j_gene: TRBJ1-1; CDR3nt: TGCGCCAGCAGCCAAGAGAGCCCAGGGGGCGCGATGTACACTGAAGCTTTCTTT; CDR3aa: CASSQESPGGAMYTEAFF
abundance: .; len: 15; d_gene: .; v_gene: TRBV7-9; j_gene: TRBJ2-5; CDR3nt: TGTTCCAGCAGCTTAATTTTGGGCGGGCAAGAGACCCAGTACTTC; CDR3aa: CSSSLILGGQETQYF
abundance: .; len: 16; d_gene: TRBD1; v_gene: TRBV2; j_gene: TRBJ1-2; CDR3nt: TGTGCCAGCAGATTAGGTGCGGGACAGGGCGTGTATGGCTACACCTTC; CDR3aa: CASRLGAGQGVYGYTF
abundance: once; len: 11; d_gene: .; v_gene: TRBV29-1; j_gene: TRBJ2-1; CDR3nt: TGCAGCACAAATCCGGGAAATGAGCAGTTCTTC; CDR3aa: CSTNPGNEQFF
abundance: .; len: 13; d_gene: .; v_gene: TRBV15; j_gene: TRBJ2-1; CDR3nt: TGTGCCACCAGCAGAGAAGGGGTATTAGAGCAGTTCTTC; CDR3aa: CATSREGVLEQFF
abundance: .; len: 13; d_gene: TRBD2; v_gene: TRBV9; j_gene: TRBJ2-7; CDR3nt: TGTGCCAGCACCCCCGGGACTAACTACGAGCAGTACTTC; CDR3aa: CASTPGTNYEQYF
abundance: .; len: 19; d_gene: .; v_gene: TRBV21-1; j_gene: TRBJ2-3; CDR3nt: TGTGCCAGCAGCAAACGCTTGGGGGCTAGCGGGACTAGCACAGATACGCAGTATTTT; CDR3aa: CASSKRLGASGTSTDTQYF
abundance: .; len: 15; d_gene: .; v_gene: TRBV4-2; j_gene: TRBJ2-7; CDR3nt: TGTGCCAGCAGCCAAGAGGTCGTGAGGGACTACGAGCAGTACTTC; CDR3aa: CASSQEVVRDYEQYF
abundance: .; len: 14; d_gene: .; v_gene: TRBV7-2; j_gene: TRBJ2-2; CDR3nt: TGTGCCAGCAGCTTAATACTAGCTCCCGGGGAGCTGTTTTTT; CDR3aa: CASSLILAPGELFF
abundance: .; len: 15; d_gene: .; v_gene: TRBV5-1; j_gene: TRBJ2-7; CDR3nt: TGCGCCAGCAGCTTGGTGGGGGGACGAGACTACGAGCAGTACTTC; CDR3aa: CASSLVGGRDYEQYF
abundance: .; len: 15; d_gene: .; v_gene: TRBV7-9; j_gene: TRBJ1-1; CDR3nt: TGTGCCAGCAGCTTAGGCGAAACCCCGGGAACTGAAGCTTTCTTT; CDR3aa: CASSLGETPGTEAFF
abundance: few; len: 16; d_gene: TRBD1; v_gene: TRBV7-9; j_gene: TRBJ2-2; CDR3nt: TGTGCCAGCAGCCTAGGACAGGTTGGGTTAACCGGGGAGCTGTTTTTT; CDR3aa: CASSLGQVGLTGELFF
abundance: few; len: 12; d_gene: TRBD1; v_gene: TRBV6-1; j_gene: TRBJ2-7; CDR3nt: TGTGCCAGCAGTGGGGGGACAGGGGGGTATCACTTC; CDR3aa: CASSGGTGGYHF
abundance: .; len: 14; d_gene: .; v_gene: TRBV7-2; j_gene: TRBJ2-7; CDR3nt: TGTGCCAGCAGCTTAGGGCAGGGTTACGACGAGCAGTACTTC; CDR3aa: CASSLGQGYDEQYF
abundance: .; len: 15; d_gene: TRBD2; v_gene: TRBV5-1; j_gene: TRBJ2-5; CDR3nt: TGCGCCAGCAGCTTGCTCGGGGGGGCCCAAGAGACCCAGTACTTC; CDR3aa: CASSLLGGAQETQYF
abundance: .; len: 10; d_gene: .; v_gene: TRBV28; j_gene: TRBJ2-7; CDR3nt: TGTGCCTTCCCGGGGTCCGAGCAGTACTTC; CDR3aa: CAFPGSEQYF
abundance: .; len: 14; d_gene: TRBD1; v_gene: TRBV30; j_gene: TRBJ2-3; CDR3nt: TGTGCCTGGAGTGGGACCCAGGGGGCAGATACGCAGTATTTT; CDR3aa: CAWSGTQGADTQYF
abundance: .; len: 15; d_gene: TRBD2; v_gene: TRBV11-2; j_gene: TRBJ2-1; CDR3nt: TGCGCCAGCAGCCAACTAGCGGGAGGGTACAATGAGCAGTTCTTC; CDR3aa: CASSQLAGGYNEQFF
abundance: .; len: 11; d_gene: .; v_gene: TRBV28; j_gene: TRBJ2-7; CDR3nt: TGTGCCAGCAGTTCTCCCTACGAGCAGTACTTC; CDR3aa: CASSSPYEQYF
abundance: .; len: 16; d_gene: .; v_gene: TRBV10-1; j_gene: TRBJ1-6; CDR3nt: TGCGCCAGCAGGGTTGACAGGAGCTCCTATAATTCACCCCTCCACTTT; CDR3aa: CASRVDRSSYNSPLHF
abundance: .; len: 13; d_gene: .; v_gene: TRBV19; j_gene: TRBJ2-4; CDR3nt: TGTGCCAGTAGTATAGACAGGGGGGACATTCAGTACTTC; CDR3aa: CASSIDRGDIQYF
abundance: .; len: 18; d_gene: TRBD2; v_gene: TRBV7-8; j_gene: TRBJ2-3; CDR3nt: TGTGCCAGCAGCTTAGTCGCGACTAGCGGGGGGCCCACAGATACGCAGTATTTT; CDR3aa: CASSLVATSGGPTDTQYF
abundance: .; len: 16; d_gene: .; v_gene: TRBV28; j_gene: TRBJ2-1; CDR3nt: TGTGCCAGCAGTTTATCTTCAGGGGGGACCTACAATGAGCAGTTCTTC; CDR3aa: CASSLSSGGTYNEQFF
abundance: .; len: 16; d_gene: TRBD1; v_gene: TRBV28; j_gene: TRBJ1-4; CDR3nt: TGTGCCAGCAGAACGACAGGGAAAGCAACTAATGAAAAACTGTTTTTT; CDR3aa: CASRTTGKATNEKLFF
abundance: .; len: 13; d_gene: .; v_gene: TRBV7-2; j_gene: TRBJ2-3; CDR3nt: TGTGCCAGCAGCTTTTATGGCACAGATACGCAGTATTTT; CDR3aa: CASSFYGTDTQYF
abundance: .; len: 15; d_gene: TRBD1; v_gene: TRBV14; j_gene: TRBJ1-1; CDR3nt: TGTGCCAGCAGCCTTAGGGACAGGGTTACCACTGAAGCTTTCTTT; CDR3aa: CASSLRDRVTTEAFF
abundance: .; len: 15; d_gene: .; v_gene: TRBV7-3; j_gene: TRBJ1-2; CDR3nt: TGTGCCAGCAGCTTAACTGATGGGCGAAACAGTGGCTACACCTTC; CDR3aa: CASSLTDGRNSGYTF
abundance: .; len: 11; d_gene: .; v_gene: TRBV28; j_gene: TRBJ1-5; CDR3nt: TGTGCCAGCAGAGCGAATCAGCCCCAGCATTTT; CDR3aa: CASRANQPQHF
abundance: .; len: 12; d_gene: .; v_gene: TRBV18; j_gene: TRBJ1-1; CDR3nt: TGTGCCAGCTCACCACCTTGGACAGAAGCTTTCTTT; CDR3aa: CASSPPWTEAFF
abundance: .; len: 14; d_gene: .; v_gene: TRBV2; j_gene: TRBJ2-2; CDR3nt: TGTGCCAGCAGTGAACAGGCTAACACCGGGGAGCTGTTTTTT; CDR3aa: CASSEQANTGELFF
abundance: .; len: 13; d_gene: .; v_gene: TRBV13; j_gene: TRBJ2-4; CDR3nt: TGTGCCACGACGCCCGAGGGCGGTTCAGTTCAGTACTTC; CDR3aa: CATTPEGGSVQYF
abundance: .; len: 14; d_gene: TRBD1; v_gene: TRBV5-1; j_gene: TRBJ1-2; CDR3nt: TGCGCCAGCAGCCGGACAGGCGCTAACTATGGCTACACCTTC; CDR3aa: CASSRTGANYGYTF
abundance: .; len: 13; d_gene: TRBD2; v_gene: TRBV29-1; j_gene: TRBJ2-1; CDR3nt: TGCAGTGCCTTGCGGGAGACGGAGGATGAGCAGTTCTTC; CDR3aa: CSALRETEDEQFF
abundance: .; len: 15; d_gene: .; v_gene: TRBV7-3; j_gene: TRBJ2-1; CDR3nt: TGTGCCAGCAGCTGGCAGCACGGGGGACCCAATGAGCAGTTCTTC; CDR3aa: CASSWQHGGPNEQFF
abundance: .; len: 13; d_gene: .; v_gene: TRBV9; j_gene: TRBJ1-1; CDR3nt: TGTGCCAGCAGCGTAGATGCAGGGAAAGCAGCTTTCTTT; CDR3aa: CASSVDAGKAAFF
abundance: .; len: 13; d_gene: TRBD2; v_gene: TRBV29-1; j_gene: TRBJ2-7; CDR3nt: TGCAGCGTCGGGATTTTTAGCGGGAACGAGCAGTACTTC; CDR3aa: CSVGIFSGNEQYF
abundance: once; len: 14; d_gene: .; v_gene: TRBV28; j_gene: TRBJ2-7; CDR3nt: TGTGCCAGCAGGCTCGGGCGGGGCCTCTACGAGCAGTACTTC; CDR3aa: CASRLGRGLYEQYF
abundance: .; len: 12; d_gene: TRBD2; v_gene: TRBV29-1; j_gene: TRBJ2-5; CDR3nt: TGCAGCGTTAAGGAGGGACGGGAGGCCCAGTACTTC; CDR3aa: CSVKEGREAQYF
abundance: .; len: 16; d_gene: TRBD1; v_gene: TRBV4-1; j_gene: TRBJ2-7; CDR3nt: TGCGCCAGCAGCCTTCGACAGGGGCCCAATGACTACGAGCAGTACTTC; CDR3aa: CASSLRQGPNDYEQYF
abundance: .; len: 15; d_gene: .; v_gene: TRBV5-1; j_gene: TRBJ1-3; CDR3nt: TGCGCCAGCAGCTTGACAGGGAACTCTGGAAACACCATATATTTT; CDR3aa: CASSLTGNSGNTIYF
abundance: few; len: 16; d_gene: TRBD1; v_gene: TRBV7-8; j_gene: TRBJ2-3; CDR3nt: TGTGCCAGCAGCTCGCCGGGACAGGGGATCGCAGATACGCAGTATTTT; CDR3aa: CASSSPGQGIADTQYF
abundance: .; len: 16; d_gene: TRBD2; v_gene: TRBV5-1; j_gene: TRBJ2-1; CDR3nt: TGCGCCAGCAGCGGCCCACTAGCGGGGGGGCCAAATGAGCAGTTCTTC; CDR3aa: CASSGPLAGGPNEQFF
abundance: .; len: 15; d_gene: TRBD1; v_gene: TRBV27; j_gene: TRBJ1-1; CDR3nt: TGTGCCAGCAGTTTATTTCAGGGGGCGTATACTGAAGCTTTCTTT; CDR3aa: CASSLFQGAYTEAFF
abundance: .; len: 14; d_gene: .; v_gene: TRBV6-5; j_gene: TRBJ2-2; CDR3nt: TGTGCCAGCAGTTTAGCGGCGAACACCGGGGAGCTGCTTTTT; CDR3aa: CASSLAANTGELLF
abundance: once; len: 13; d_gene: .; v_gene: TRBV28; j_gene: TRBJ1-5; CDR3nt: TGTGCCAGCAGTTCGGACAGTCATCAGCCCCAGCATTTT; CDR3aa: CASSSDSHQPQHF
abundance: .; len: 15; d_gene: .; v_gene: TRBV4-2; j_gene: TRBJ2-5; CDR3nt: TGTGCCAGCAGCCAAGATCAGGGGAGATTGGAGACCCAGTACTTC; CDR3aa: CASSQDQGRLETQYF
abundance: .; len: 17; d_gene: .; v_gene: TRBV14; j_gene: TRBJ2-3; CDR3nt: TGTGCCAGCAGCCAAGATTTCTTGAGAGGAGGCACAGATACGCAGTATTTT; CDR3aa: CASSQDFLRGGTDTQYF
abundance: few; len: 14; d_gene: .; v_gene: TRBV18; j_gene: TRBJ2-1; CDR3nt: TGTGCCAGCTCACCAACTAGAAACTACAATGAGCAGTTCTTC; CDR3aa: CASSPTRNYNEQFF
abundance: once; len: 14; d_gene: .; v_gene: TRBV14; j_gene: TRBJ2-5; CDR3nt: TGTGCCAGCAGCCAAGGACTCGACGTCAAGCCCCAGTACTTC; CDR3aa: CASSQGLDVKPQYF
abundance: once; len: 17; d_gene: TRBD1; v_gene: TRBV4-2; j_gene: TRBJ1-6; CDR3nt: TGTGCCAGCAGCCAAGACCCCCCGGACAGGTTCAGATCACCCCTCCACTTT; CDR3aa: CASSQDPPDRFRSPLHF